This T cell receptor beta chain appears in the sequencing data of a study of blood T cell repertoires in COVID-19. Study at large: The cDNA or gDNA used as material had been derived from T cells, B-cell-depleted T cells, or PBMCs.

TCRdb's table, derived via immunoSEQ multiplex PCR, lists solely in-frame clones and lacks some. The sample shows about 330,000 clones, 92% of them seen only once. Trimming removed 1 base at V and 2 bases at J, with 9 bases between. This CDR3 has 15 residues. Germline V lookup: CDR1 LGHDT, CDR2 YNNKEL (reference sequence). The sequence was collected from a woman in her twenties or thirties who had recovered from COVID-19. This rearrangement joins TRBV3-1 (or the pseudogene TRBV3-2) to TRBJ2-4, with D possibly matching TRBD1 (5 bases). The sequenced sample consisted of PBMCs or T cells enriched from blood (not recorded which). CDR3 protein: CASSQVAGSKNIQYF. As DNA, the CDR3 is TGTGCCAGCAGCCAAGTTGCAGGGTCCAAAAACATTCAGTACTTC.